These 11 T cell receptor beta chains came from one sample sequenced in a study of vaccination effects on CD4 cells after COVID-19. Which antigens these TCRs recognize remains unknown. Expansion with viral peptide pools was applied to antigen-specific CD4+ T cells by the ViraFEST assay prior to sequencing. With roughly 10 days of culture completed, CD4+ T cells were isolated. Vaccine recipients lacked prior SARS-CoV-2 infection and had negative nucleocapsid antibodies. This table comes from immunoSEQ multiplex PCR, and its TCRdb copy is limited to in-frame clones, with some not included. The table shows about 68,000 clones, with 75% to 90% occurring only once. The sample here was CD4+ T cells from PBMCs cultured with SARS-CoV-2 spike peptides, taken before COVID-19 vaccination. Receptor source: a human donor who received a COVID-19 vaccine.

The rearrangement links TRBV6-2 or TRBV6-3 to TRBJ1-3, with D unresolved. Germline V CDR1 and CDR2: MNHEY, SVGEGT. This CDR3 is 14 amino acids long. The V gene lost 4 bases and the J gene lost 0 bases, with 7 bases spanning the gap. The CDR3 bases are TGTGCCAGCAGTTCACATCGCTCTGGAAACACCATATATTTT. It yields the protein CASSSHRSGNTIYF.

The chain recombines TRBV3-1 (or the pseudogene TRBV3-2) with TRBJ1-1, with a tentative D call TRBD1 (6 bases). The CDR3 contains 15 residues. V shed 4 bases and J shed 4 bases, with 16 bases lying between them. The V gene's germline CDR1 is LGHDT and CDR2 YNNKEL (reference sequence). CDR3 protein: CASSRQGGSPTEAFF. The CDR3 region has the DNA TGTGCCAGCAGCCGCCAAGGGGGATCCCCCACTGAAGCTTTCTTT.

V is TRBV6-5 and J is TRBJ2-2, with a tentative D call TRBD1 (5 bases). Trimming pared 6 bases from V and 2 bases from J, leaving 10 bases between. CDR1 is MNHEY and CDR2 is SVGAGI in the germline V gene. This CDR3 has 14 residues. CDR3 in DNA: TGTGCCAGCAGAAGGGGAACAAACACCGGGGAGCTGTTTTTT. Encoded protein: CASRRGTNTGELFF.

This rearrangement joins TRBV29-1 to TRBJ1-2; D uncertain. The length of the CDR3 is 12 residues. Germline V gene lookup returns CDR1 SQVTM and CDR2 ANQGSEA. The V and J ends lost 4 bases and 4 bases respectively, with 10 bases between them. CDR3 DNA: TGCAGCGTTGGGACTGAAAGCTATGGCTACACCTTC. Residues: CSVGTESYGYTF.

This rearrangement joins TRBV18 to TRBJ2-3; TRBD2 is a possible D gene (5 bases). CDR3 size: 15 residues. V shed 3 bases and J shed 2 bases, with 12 bases lying between them. The V gene's germline CDR1 is KGHSH and CDR2 LQKENI. In DNA form, the CDR3 reads TGTGCCAGCTCACCGGAGAGGGTGGACACAGATACGCAGTATTTT. Its protein is CASSPERVDTDTQYF. Combining the CDR3 with reference TRBV18 and TRBJ2-3 gives the whole variable domain NAGVMQNPRHLVRRRGQEARLRCSPMKGHSHVYWYRQLPEEGLKFMVYLQKENIIDESGMPKERFSAEFPKEGPSILRIQQVVRGDSAAYFCASSPERVDTDTQYFGPGTRLTVL.

V and J are TRBV5-1 and TRBJ2-5; TRBD2 matches at 10 bases. CDR1 is SGHRS and CDR2 is YFSETQ in the germline V gene. Unmatched junction bases numbered 9, after V lost 3 bases and J lost 4 bases. The CDR3 is 16 residues long. CDR3 region: CASSYSGLASGETQYF. CDR3 in DNA: TGCGCCAGCAGCTACTCGGGACTAGCGAGTGGAGAGACCCAGTACTTC. The complete variable domain, with remaining parts taken from reference TRBV5-1 and TRBJ2-5, reads KAGVTQTPRYLIKTRGQQVTLSCSPISGHRSVSWYQQTPGQGLQFLFEYFSETQRNKGNFPGRFSGRQFSNSRSEMNVSTLELGDSALYLCASSYSGLASGETQYFGPGTRLLVL.

V gene TRBV12-3 or TRBV12-4 combines with J gene TRBJ1-4, with D uncertain. V was cut by 3 bases and J by 8 bases, with 10 bases left in between. CDR3 length: 13 residues. DNA of the CDR3: TGTGCCAGCAGTTTCCAGCCTGGAGAAAAACTGTTTTTT. Its protein product is CASSFQPGEKLFF.

V gene TRBV6-5 combines with J gene TRBJ1-3, with no clear D. Trimming took off 3 bases at V and 4 bases at J, with 7 bases between the two ends. The CDR3 sequence is 13 residues long. Looked up from germline, CDR1 is MNHEY and CDR2 is SVGAGI. The CDR3 bases are TGTGCCAGCAGTTATCGATCCGGAAACACCATATATTTT. This sequence encodes CASSYRSGNTIYF.

CDR3 residues: CASSRYAGTGETGELFF. The CDR3 nucleotides are TGCGCCAGCAGCCGGTACGCTGGGACAGGGGAAACCGGGGAGCTGTTTTTT. V is TRBV5-1 and J is TRBJ2-2; 10 bases match TRBD1. The length of the CDR3 is 17 residues. V was clipped by 4 bases and J by 5 bases; unmatched bases: 11. Germline loops: CDR1 SGHRS, CDR2 YFSETQ.

The J gene is TRBJ2-2, the V gene TRBV5-1, with 10 bases identical to TRBD2. Trimming at V came to 2 bases and at J to 5 bases, leaving 12 bases not matched to a gene. This CDR3 has 18 amino acids. Germline values: CDR1 SGHRS, CDR2 YFSETQ. The CDR3 bases are TGCGCCAGCAGCTTCCCCCCAGCGGGGGGGCACGGGACCGGGGAGCTGTTTTTT. Encoded protein: CASSFPPAGGHGTGELFF.

This chain uses TRBV2 with TRBJ1-1; D remains ambiguous. The germline gives CDR1 SNHLY, CDR2 FYNNEI. Between the trimmed V and J ends, which lost 7 bases and 0 bases, there was a span of 6 bases. This CDR3 has 12 residues. The CDR3, as DNA: TGTGCCAGCAAACTCATGAACACTGAAGCTTTCTTT. Translation gives CASKLMNTEAFF.